This T cell receptor (beta chain) was identified during a study of blood T cell repertoires in COVID-19. In germline, CDR1 is SGHRS, CDR2 YFSETQ. There are 14 residues in the CDR3. V was cut by 0 bases and J by 8 bases, with 11 bases left in between. Authors' methods: It was from reference gene primer amplification that nucleated cell counts were estimated. Measured with immunoSEQ multiplex PCR; TCRdb has only the in-frame clones, and not every one. That table furnishes V, J and clone size, whereas the DNA furnished D and trimming. The repertoire holds 150,000 to 180,000 clones, with around 83% as singletons.

The chain couples TRBV5-1 to TRBJ1-4; D not certain. The specimen was peripheral blood. The sequence was obtained from a woman aged 60-75 years with COVID-19, enrolled during active disease. The CDR3 region has the DNA TGCGCCAGCAGCTTGGGCTACCCCGGGGAAAAACTGTTTTTT. This gives the protein CASSLGYPGEKLFF.